A selection of T cell receptor beta chains follows, all from one sample in a study of T cells in Graves' hyperthyroidism and ophthalmopathy. TCRdb ran MiXCR on the multiplex PCR reads and lists one entry per CDR3 protein. The sample lists 200,000 to 250,000 distinct CDR3 sequences, more than 15% occurring once. Sample: blood. These TCRs come from a man between 45 and 60 years old with Graves' hyperthyroidism. CDR3s include the opening cysteine and the closing phenylalanine or tryptophan. The D gene is left open where the match is weak.

TRBV7-9	TRBJ1-4	TRBD1	CASSSGQYNEKLFF
TRBV28	TRBJ2-2	TRBD1	CASSTRDSGELFF
TRBV7-2	TRBJ2-1	TRBD2	CASSNSGAEQFF
TRBV5-5	TRBJ1-2	.	CASSLGQAFNYGYTF
TRBV7-9	TRBJ2-1	.	CASSSGWGRSYNEQFF
TRBV27	TRBJ2-7	.	CASRPGLHSYEQYF
TRBV6-2/TRBV6-3	TRBJ1-1	.	CASSYGAITEAFF
TRBV27	TRBJ2-3	.	CASSPGLVTSTDTQYF
TRBV19	TRBJ2-1	.	CASRQGRSYNEQFF
TRBV12-3/TRBV12-4	TRBJ2-1	.	CASSLNPSSDQFF
TRBV6-1	TRBJ2-7	.	CASSPLGGTQQYF
TRBV7-2	TRBJ1-6	.	CASRSSGTRRDSPLHF
TRBV7-3	TRBJ2-1	TRBD2	CASSSFAGENNEQFF
TRBV28	TRBJ1-1	.	CASSFGITEAFF
TRBV28	TRBJ2-1	TRBD2	CASSSQTSGRFDEQFF
TRBV6-5	TRBJ1-6	.	CASSYQGWNNSPLHF
TRBV20-1	TRBJ2-1	TRBD2	CSARSQVGAGDNEQFF
TRBV5-5	TRBJ2-7	.	CASSLGVPPYEQYF
TRBV20-1	TRBJ1-2	.	CSARDIRGEFGYGYTF
TRBV28	TRBJ2-7	.	CASSSYVVRLSYEQYF
TRBV24-1	TRBJ2-7	.	CATSDPPTGITYEQYF
TRBV10-3	TRBJ2-3	TRBD2	CAISEGAGAGRDTQYF